These 17 T cell receptor beta chains originate from one sample sequenced in a study of blood T cell repertoires in COVID-19. Measured with immunoSEQ multiplex PCR; TCRdb has only the in-frame clones, and not every one. The sample consists of some 340,000 clones, around four fifths of them appearing once. The sample consisted of peripheral blood. The receptors derive from a man aged 30-40 years with active or convalescent COVID-19.

This rearrangement joins TRBV6-2 or TRBV6-3 to TRBJ2-7; possible D gene TRBD2, 5 bases. CDR1 and CDR2 (germline): MNHEY, SVGEGT. The CDR3 extends over 13 amino acids. Trimming pared 4 bases from V and 3 bases from J, leaving 10 bases between. CDR3 DNA: TGTGCCAGCAGTTTTTCAGAGGGCTACGAGCAGTACTTC. It specifies CASSFSEGYEQYF.

The V and J genes are TRBV11-2 and TRBJ2-2; TRBD1 agrees at 8 bases. Germline V CDR1 and CDR2: SGHAT, FQNNGV. V shed 5 bases, J shed 5 bases, and the junction held 7 bases outside the gene matches. The CDR3 runs to 15 residues. As DNA, the CDR3 is TGTGCCAGCAGCCTAGGAGACAGGGGTACCGGGGAGCTGTTTTTT. Translation: CASSLGDRGTGELFF.

This clone appeared a single time. V usage is TRBV9 and J usage is TRBJ1-1; 10 bases align to TRBD1. The germline V gene encodes CDR1 SGDLS and CDR2 YYNGEE. The ends lost 4 bases at V and 5 bases at J; junction bases unmatched: 5. The CDR3 has 14 residues. CDR3 region: CASSIRDRGTEAFF. In DNA, the CDR3 is TGTGCCAGCAGCATCCGGGACAGGGGTACTGAAGCTTTCTTT.

V and J are TRBV11-2 and TRBJ2-3, with unresolved D. The length of the CDR3 is 13 residues. Trimming took 1 base from V and 5 from J, leaving 7 bases between them. CDR1 is SGHAT and CDR2 is FQNNGV in the germline V gene. CDR3 in amino acids: CASSLGGEDTQYF. The CDR3 DNA follows: TGTGCCAGCAGCTTAGGAGGCGAAGATACGCAGTATTTT.

V gene TRBV6-5 combines with J gene TRBJ2-7; D remains ambiguous. Trimming left V 0 bases short and J 2 bases short, with 8 bases between. The CDR3 totals 14 residues. Germline CDR1 and CDR2: MNHEY and SVGAGI. The CDR3 sequence: CASSYSRQTYEQYF. DNA for the CDR3: TGTGCCAGCAGTTACTCGAGGCAGACCTACGAGCAGTACTTC.

The rearrangement joins TRBV5-1 to TRBJ1-4; D is unresolved. The germline gives CDR1 SGHRS, CDR2 YFSETQ. There are 13 residues in the CDR3. Trimming left V 0 bases short and J 7 bases short, with 7 bases between. The CDR3 DNA sequence: TGCGCCAGCAGCTTGGCAACTGTTGAAAAACTGTTTTTT. Protein product: CASSLATVEKLFF. Combining the CDR3 with reference TRBV5-1 and TRBJ1-4 gives the whole variable domain KAGVTQTPRYLIKTRGQQVTLSCSPISGHRSVSWYQQTPGQGLQFLFEYFSETQRNKGNFPGRFSGRQFSNSRSEMNVSTLELGDSALYLCASSLATVEKLFFGSGTQLSVL.

The rearrangement joins TRBV6-2 or TRBV6-3 to TRBJ1-2; maybe TRBD1 (5 bases). Germline-derived CDR1 and CDR2 are MNHEY and SVGEGT. V gave up 6 bases and J gave up 4 bases, with 9 bases separating them. This CDR3 is built from 12 residues. CDR3 amino acids: CASSRGGYGYTF. DNA of the CDR3: TGTGCCAGCAGCCGGGGCGGCTATGGCTACACCTTC.

This clone has just a few counts. The chain employs TRBV6-2 or TRBV6-3 and TRBJ1-2, with TRBD1 matching over 9 bases. Germline V gives CDR1 MNHEY, CDR2 SVGEGT. The CDR3 consists of 16 residues. J lost 5 bases, V lost 6 bases, and 13 bases had no gene match. The DNA for the CDR3 is TGTGCCAGCAGCCTCCCCTCCGACAGGGGGTATTATGGCTACACCTTC. It specifies CASSLPSDRGYYGYTF.

The chain has TRBV10-3 and TRBJ1-2; TRBD1 matches 10 bases. CDR1 is ENHRY and CDR2 is SYGVKD in the germline V gene. Trimming removed 2 bases from V and 8 bases from J; junction bases left unmatched: 11. The CDR3 has 16 amino acids. CDR3 in amino acids: CAISETLRQGAAGYTF. The DNA of the CDR3 is TGTGCCATCAGTGAGACCCTCCGACAGGGGGCGGCCGGCTACACCTTC.

The V and J genes are TRBV6-2 or TRBV6-3 and TRBJ1-4; D gene uncertain. Trimming took off 6 bases at V and 8 bases at J, with 16 bases between the two ends. The CDR3 consists of 14 residues. Per the germline V gene, CDR1 is MNHEY and CDR2 is SVGEGT. CDR3 sequence (DNA): TGTGCCAGCAGCCGGACCCGGGATTGGGAAAAACTGTTTTTT. Translation: CASSRTRDWEKLFF.

This clone has a handful of counts. V and J are TRBV19 and TRBJ2-5; 7 positions agree with TRBD1. In germline, CDR1 is LNHDA, CDR2 SQIVND (reference sequence). V lost 5 bases and J lost 3; bases outside the gene matches: 3. This CDR3 region has 13 residues. This CDR3 is CASSVTGEETQYF. The CDR3 DNA reads as TGTGCCAGTAGTGTAACAGGGGAAGAGACCCAGTACTTC.

The rearrangement uses TRBV19 and TRBJ2-3, with a weak D call TRBD2 (5 bases). V was pared by 5 bases and J by 4 bases, with 16 bases between. This CDR3 has 15 amino acids. The germline gives CDR1 LNHDA, CDR2 SQIVND (reference sequence). CDR3 nucleotide sequence: TGTGCCAGTAGTTCCGGGAACCTCCGTCCAGATACGCAGTATTTT. Translating gives CASSSGNLRPDTQYF. The complete variable domain, with remaining parts taken from reference TRBV19 and TRBJ2-3, reads DGGITQSPKYLFRKEGQNVTLSCEQNLNHDAMYWYRQDPGQGLRLIYYSQIVNDFQKGDIAEGYSVSREKKESFPLTVTSAQKNPTAFYLCASSSGNLRPDTQYFGPGTRLTVL.

The V gene is TRBV7-9, the J gene TRBJ2-7; TRBD1 agrees at 8 bases. V was clipped by 5 bases and J by 3 bases; unmatched bases: 9. CDR3 length equals 15 residues. Germline assignment: CDR1 SEHNR and CDR2 FQNEAQ (reference sequence). CDR3 amino acids: CASSRNARGLYEQYF. The DNA of the CDR3 is TGTGCCAGCAGCCGGAATGCCAGGGGGCTCTACGAGCAGTACTTC.

The V call is TRBV7-3, the J call TRBJ2-3, with D possibly matching TRBD2 (6 bases). V gave up 4 bases and J gave up 6 bases, with 14 bases separating them. Germline-derived CDR1 and CDR2 are SGHTA and FQGTGA. The CDR3 contains 14 residues. CDR3 bases: TGTGCCAGCAGCTCGAGGACCCGGGGGGATACGCAGTATTTT. Protein: CASSSRTRGDTQYF.

This clone was counted a few times. This chain uses TRBV9 with TRBJ2-1; the match to TRBD2 covers 11 bases. The germline gives CDR1 SGDLS, CDR2 YYNGEE. CDR3 length: 20 residues. Trimming cost V 4 bases and J 2 bases; bases outside gene matches: 17. CDR3 sequence reads: CASSSTLVAGGESAYNEQFF. DNA for the CDR3: TGTGCCAGCAGCAGCACACTTGTAGCGGGAGGGGAATCGGCCTACAATGAGCAGTTCTTC.

This clone was seen only a few times. The chain joins TRBV4-3 to TRBJ1-1; D is undetermined. This CDR3 spans 13 amino acids. The V gene lost 0 bases and the J gene lost 0 bases, with 2 bases spanning the gap. Germline CDR1 LGHNA, CDR2 YSLEER. The CDR3 DNA reads as TGCGCCAGCAGCCAAGACATGAACACTGAAGCTTTCTTT. This gives the protein CASSQDMNTEAFF.

The chain uses TRBV10-1 and TRBJ2-1; 9 positions match TRBD2. CDR1 and CDR2 (germline): WNHNN, SYGVQD (reference sequence). The CDR3 is 14 amino acids. The J segment lost 6 bases and the V segment lost 9 bases, leaving 9 bases of the junction unmatched. CDR3 in DNA: TGCGCCAGGAGTTGCGGGAGGGTAATCAATGAGCAGTTCTTC. Amino acid sequence: CARSCGRVINEQFF.